This TCR beta chain was recovered during a study of shared clonotypes between healthy human individuals. Study background: For every donor, three CD4 naive, three CD4 memory, two CD8 naive and one CD8 memory plates were used.

Remarks on this clone: As yet, its antigen is unknown.

CD8 cells regarded as naive lacked CD45RO, were positively chosen for CCR7, and omitted terminally differentiated effector memory CD45RA+ cells. Generated by immunoSEQ multiplex PCR, the TCRdb table keeps only in-frame clones and is missing some. The sample records a few hundred thousand clones, roughly 96% being singletons. Study-level findings and limits: Naive subsets, compared against memory subsets, generally had larger estimated richness values. Relative to their counterparts shared across all four donors, non-shared clonotypes exhibited diminished generation probabilities.

The V gene's germline CDR1 is SGHRS and CDR2 YFSETQ. The CDR3 loop spans 15 amino acids. V dropped 3 bases and J dropped 2; count of bases not matched to a gene: 5. The origin of this receptor is a woman in her 30s in good health. Source material: naive CD8+ T cells sorted from blood. The genes are TRBV5-1 and TRBJ2-5, with 9 bases identical to TRBD1. The CDR3, as DNA: TGCGCCAGCAGCTCGCCGGGACAGGGACAAGAGACCCAGTACTTC. Translation gives CASSSPGQGQETQYF.